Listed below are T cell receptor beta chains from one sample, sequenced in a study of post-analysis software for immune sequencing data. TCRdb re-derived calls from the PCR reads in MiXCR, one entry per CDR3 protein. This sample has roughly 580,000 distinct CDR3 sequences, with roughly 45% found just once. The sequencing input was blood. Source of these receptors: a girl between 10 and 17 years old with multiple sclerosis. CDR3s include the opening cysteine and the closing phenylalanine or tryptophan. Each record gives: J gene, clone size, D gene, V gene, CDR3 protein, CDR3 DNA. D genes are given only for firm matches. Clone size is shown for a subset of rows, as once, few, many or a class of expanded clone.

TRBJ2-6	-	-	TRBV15	CATSREGRTGANVLTF	TGTGCCACCAGCAGAGAGGGCAGAACTGGGGCCAACGTCCTGACTTTC
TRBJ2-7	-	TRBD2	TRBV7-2	CASSLALAGAINIQYF	TGTGCCAGCAGCTTAGCCCTAGCGGGGGCGATTAATATTCAGTACTTC
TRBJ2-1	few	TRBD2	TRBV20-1	CSARDRASGFYNEQFF	TGCAGTGCTAGAGATAGGGCTAGCGGATTCTACAATGAGCAGTTCTTC
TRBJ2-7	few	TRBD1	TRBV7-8	CASSARRDRPLNQYF	TGTGCCAGCAGCGCCCGTCGGGACAGGCCATTAAATCAGTACTTC
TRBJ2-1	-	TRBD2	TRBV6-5	CASSYREGRFF	TGTGCCAGCAGTTACCGGGAGGGCCGGTTCTTC
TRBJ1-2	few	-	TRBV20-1	CSARGPPSIFGPYGYTF	TGCAGTGCTAGAGGTCCCCCATCGATTTTCGGGCCCTATGGCTACACCTTC
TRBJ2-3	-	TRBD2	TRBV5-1	CASSLALAGGPRTDTQYF	TGCGCCAGCAGCTTGGCACTAGCGGGAGGGCCTCGCACAGATACGCAGTATTTT
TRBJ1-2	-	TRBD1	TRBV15	CATSIPGQVADGYTF	TGTGCCACCAGCATCCCGGGACAGGTGGCTGATGGCTACACCTTC
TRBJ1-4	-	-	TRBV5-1	CASSLWGGRNEKLFF	TGCGCCAGCAGCTTGTGGGGGGGCCGGAATGAAAAACTGTTTTTT
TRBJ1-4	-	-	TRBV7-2	CTSSRDPGRVNEKLFF	TGTACCAGCAGCCGCGATCCAGGGCGTGTAAACGAAAAACTGTTTTTT
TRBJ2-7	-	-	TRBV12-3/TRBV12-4	CASSFTLEQYF	TGTGCCAGCAGTTTTACTCTTGAGCAGTACTTC
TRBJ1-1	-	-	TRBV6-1	CASKVAAAGAFF	TGTGCCAGCAAGGTCGCGGCAGCCGGAGCTTTCTTT
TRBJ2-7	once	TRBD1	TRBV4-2	CASSPQEQGMYEQYF	TGTGCCAGCAGCCCTCAGGAACAGGGGATGTACGAGCAGTACTTC
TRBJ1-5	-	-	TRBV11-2	CASSSFIGGDQPQHF	TGTGCCAGCAGCAGCTTCATCGGAGGGGATCAGCCCCAGCATTTT
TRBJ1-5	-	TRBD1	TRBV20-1	CSATGTGGTGLYSNQPQHF	TGCAGTGCTACCGGTACCGGAGGGACAGGCCTTTATAGCAATCAGCCCCAGCATTTT
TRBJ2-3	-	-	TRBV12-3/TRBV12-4	CASLTGTTDTQYF	TGTGCCAGCCTGACGGGCACCACAGATACGCAGTATTTT
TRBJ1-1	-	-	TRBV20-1	CSAQSSGGGRTEAFF	TGCAGTGCCCAAAGCTCGGGGGGCGGTCGCACTGAAGCTTTCTTT
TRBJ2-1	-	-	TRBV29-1	CSVGAGQAGEQFF	TGCAGCGTTGGTGCGGGACAAGCAGGGGAGCAGTTCTTC
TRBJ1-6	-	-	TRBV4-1	CASSQDGDDSPLHF	TGCGCCAGCAGCCAAGACGGGGATGATTCACCCCTCCACTTT
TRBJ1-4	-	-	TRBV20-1	CSARAIGRNEKLFF	TGCAGTGCTAGAGCAATCGGGAGGAATGAAAAACTGTTTTTT
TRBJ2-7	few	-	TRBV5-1	CASSKGGGEQYF	TGCGCCAGCAGCAAGGGGGGGGGCGAGCAGTACTTC
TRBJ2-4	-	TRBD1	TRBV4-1	CASCRTGNDGIQYF	TGCGCCAGCTGCAGGACAGGGAATGACGGCATTCAGTACTTC
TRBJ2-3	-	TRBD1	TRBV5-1	CASIPWQGVDTQYF	TGCGCCAGCATCCCCTGGCAGGGGGTAGATACGCAGTATTTT
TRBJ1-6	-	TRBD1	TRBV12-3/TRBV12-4	CASSWTGGDSPLHF	TGTGCCAGCAGTTGGACAGGGGGAGATTCACCCCTCCACTTT
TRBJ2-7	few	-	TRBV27	CASSFFGSRAYEQYF	TGTGCCAGCAGTTTCTTCGGGAGTAGAGCCTACGAGCAGTACTTC
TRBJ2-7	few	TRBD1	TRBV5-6	CASSGRRDSSYEQYF	TGTGCCAGCAGCGGTCGAAGGGACAGCTCCTACGAGCAGTACTTC
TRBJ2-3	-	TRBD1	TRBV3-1	CASSRQGEHTDTQYF	TGTGCCAGCAGCCGGCAGGGGGAACACACAGATACGCAGTATTTT
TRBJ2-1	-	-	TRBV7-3	CASSPGGGIYNEQFF	TGTGCCAGCAGCCCAGGGGGGGGAATCTACAATGAGCAGTTCTTC
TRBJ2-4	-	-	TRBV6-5	CASSRGFIQYF	TGTGCCAGCAGTCGAGGCTTCATTCAGTACTTC
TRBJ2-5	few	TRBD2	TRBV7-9	CASSPIHLAATRGETQYF	TGTGCCAGCAGCCCTATTCATCTAGCGGCAACTAGGGGAGAGACCCAGTACTTC
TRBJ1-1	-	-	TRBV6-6	CASRTGQLNTEAFF	TGTGCCAGCAGAACAGGACAGCTGAACACTGAAGCTTTCTTT
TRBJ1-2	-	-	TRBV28	CASSIGTGWFEEYGYTF	TGTGCCAGCAGTATTGGAACAGGGTGGTTCGAGGAATATGGCTACACCTTC
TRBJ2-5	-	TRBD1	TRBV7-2	CASSLGTGGAETQYF	TGTGCCAGCAGCTTGGGGACAGGGGGCGCGGAGACCCAGTACTTC
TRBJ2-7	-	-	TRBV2	CASSESAWVPYEQYF	TGTGCCAGCAGTGAGTCCGCTTGGGTCCCCTACGAGCAGTACTTC
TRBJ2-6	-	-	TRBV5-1	CASQNLPGPGANVLTF	TGCGCCAGCCAAAACCTACCAGGCCCTGGGGCCAACGTCCTGACTTTC
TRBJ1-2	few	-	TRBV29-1	CSVRESNYGYTF	TGCAGCGTTCGTGAGTCTAACTATGGCTACACCTTC
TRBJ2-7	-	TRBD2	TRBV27	CASSPQREVYEQYF	TGTGCCAGCAGTCCACAGCGGGAGGTCTACGAGCAGTACTTC
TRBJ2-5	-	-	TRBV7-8	CASSTLAPETQYF	TGTGCCAGCAGCACCCTAGCGCCTGAGACCCAGTACTTC
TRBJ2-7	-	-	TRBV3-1	CASSQAGKYEQYF	TGTGCCAGCAGCCAAGCGGGGAAATACGAGCAGTACTTC
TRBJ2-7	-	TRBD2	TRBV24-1	CATSGGTSGRAYEQYF	TGTGCCACCAGTGGGGGGACTAGCGGGAGAGCCTACGAGCAGTACTTC
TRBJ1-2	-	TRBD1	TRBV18	CASSPRSVRQGENYGYTF	TGTGCCAGCTCACCGAGATCAGTACGACAGGGGGAGAACTATGGCTACACCTTC
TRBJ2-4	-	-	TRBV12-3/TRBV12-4	CASSSLLTAITDLAKNIQYF	TGTGCCAGCAGTTCACTTCTGACAGCCATCACCGACCTAGCCAAAAACATTCAGTACTTC
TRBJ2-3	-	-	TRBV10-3	CAISTDGLDTQYF	TGTGCCATCAGTACAGACGGCTTGGATACGCAGTATTTT
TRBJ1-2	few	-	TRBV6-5	CASSFTGTGGYTF	TGTGCCAGCAGTTTTACAGGGACTGGTGGCTACACCTTC
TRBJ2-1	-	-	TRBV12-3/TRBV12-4	CASLTSGVNEQFF	TGTGCCAGCCTTACTTCAGGGGTCAATGAGCAGTTCTTC
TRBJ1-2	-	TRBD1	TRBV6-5	CASSTRTGPNYGYTF	TGTGCCAGCAGTACTCGGACAGGGCCCAACTATGGCTACACCTTC
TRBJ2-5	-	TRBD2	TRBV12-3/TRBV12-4	CASSRLASQETQYF	TGTGCCAGCAGTCGACTAGCGTCTCAAGAGACCCAGTACTTC
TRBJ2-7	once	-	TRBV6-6	CASSYSNPGVSYEQYF	TGTGCCAGCAGTTACTCTAACCCAGGGGTCTCCTACGAGCAGTACTTC
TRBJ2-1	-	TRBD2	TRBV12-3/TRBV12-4	CASTKTSGGYNEQFF	TGTGCCAGCACCAAGACTAGCGGGGGATACAATGAGCAGTTCTTC
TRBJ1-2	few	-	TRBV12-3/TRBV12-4	CASTLGGRDYGYTF	TGTGCCAGCACCCTGGGGGGGCGCGACTATGGCTACACCTTC
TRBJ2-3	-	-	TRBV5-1	CASSLVPKGTDTQYF	TGCGCCAGCAGCTTAGTCCCCAAAGGCACAGATACGCAGTATTTT
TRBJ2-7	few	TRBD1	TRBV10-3	CAISTGVGAYEQYF	TGTGCCATCAGTACAGGGGTGGGAGCCTACGAGCAGTACTTC
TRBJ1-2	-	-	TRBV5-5	CASSLIGTNGYTF	TGTGCCAGCAGCCTTATAGGGACAAATGGCTACACCTTC
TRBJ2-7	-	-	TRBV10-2	CASKSNEQYF	TGCGCCAGCAAATCTAACGAGCAGTACTTC
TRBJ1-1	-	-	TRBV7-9	CASKWADTEAFF	TGTGCCAGCAAGTGGGCGGACACTGAAGCTTTCTTT
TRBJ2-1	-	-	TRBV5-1	CASSFRGAEDSYNEQFF	TGCGCCAGCAGCTTCAGAGGAGCGGAGGACTCCTACAATGAGCAGTTCTTC
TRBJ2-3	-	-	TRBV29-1	CSGQDGYTDTQYF	TGCAGCGGACAGGACGGCTACACAGATACGCAGTATTTT